The rows below give T cell receptor beta chains drawn from one sample of a study of cytomegalovirus exposure and HLA in healthy donors. The method was immunoSEQ multiplex PCR; TCRdb's version includes in-frame clones alone and lacks a portion of them. The table has hundreds of thousands of clones, over 65% seen once. The specimen sequenced was PBMCs. Receptor source: a woman aged 18-29 years in good health and CMV-seronegative. The CDR3 runs from the conserved cysteine through the conserved F or W. A D gene is named only where the DNA matches it firmly. Clone size is given for some rows only: seen once, a few or many times, or a class if the clone is expanded.

TGCAGCGTTAGGACTAGCGGGGCCGATACGCAGTATTTT | CSVRTSGADTQYF | TRBD2 | once | TRBJ2-3 | TRBV29-1
TGTGCCAGCAGGCAGGGCTCCTACGAGCAGTACTTC | CASRQGSYEQYF | - | few | TRBJ2-7 | TRBV28
TGTGCCACCAGCAGAGAGGGACAGGGGAATTCACCCCTCCACTTT | CATSREGQGNSPLHF | TRBD1 | - | TRBJ1-6 | TRBV15
TGCAGCACATCGACAGGGAGGAACACTGAAGCTTTCTTT | CSTSTGRNTEAFF | TRBD1 | - | TRBJ1-1 | TRBV29-1
TGTGCCTGGAGTTTTGGGGGTAGGAGCAATCAGCCCCAGCATTTT | CAWSFGGRSNQPQHF | - | - | TRBJ1-5 | TRBV30
TGTGCCTGGAGTGTGGGGCTCTACGAGCAGTACTTC | CAWSVGLYEQYF | - | - | TRBJ2-7 | TRBV30
TGTGCCAGCAGACGTCCGGGGTACACTGAAGCTTTCTTT | CASRRPGYTEAFF | - | - | TRBJ1-1 | TRBV28
TGTGCCAGCAGCGGGACACCGGATCAGCCCCAGCATTTT | CASSGTPDQPQHF | - | once | TRBJ1-5 | TRBV27
TGTGCCAGCAGCGCAGGGGGATTTGGTTCACCCCTCCACTTT | CASSAGGFGSPLHF | TRBD1 | - | TRBJ1-6 | TRBV7-3
TGTGCCAGCAGTTACTCGAAGCAAGTGCGGGGCTACACCTTC | CASSYSKQVRGYTF | - | once | TRBJ1-2 | TRBV6-5
TGTGCCAGCAGCTTCGGTGGGTCTAACTATGGCTACACCTTC | CASSFGGSNYGYTF | - | once | TRBJ1-2 | TRBV5-6
TGTGCCAGCAGCGAGGACAGGGTTAATGAAAAACTGTTTTTT | CASSEDRVNEKLFF | TRBD1 | - | TRBJ1-4 | TRBV2
TGCGCCAGCAGCTTGACAGGGGCCTTAAGGCAAGAGACCCAGTACTTC | CASSLTGALRQETQYF | TRBD1 | - | TRBJ2-5 | TRBV5-1
TGTGCCAGCAGACCCGGGACAGGAGGCGAGCAGTACTTC | CASRPGTGGEQYF | TRBD1 | - | TRBJ2-7 | TRBV6-5
TGTGCCAGCAGCTCCAGGGAAAATTCACCCCTCCACTTT | CASSSRENSPLHF | - | once | TRBJ1-6 | TRBV7-3
TGTGCCAGCAGTGAGAGCCACAGCTCTGGGGCCAACGTCCTGACTTTC | CASSESHSSGANVLTF | - | - | TRBJ2-6 | TRBV6-1
TGCAGCGTGCGGGACGGGATGAATTCACCCCTCCACTTT | CSVRDGMNSPLHF | - | - | TRBJ1-6 | TRBV29-1
TGTGCCAGCAGTAGGACAGGGGGAGGAAACACCATATATTTT | CASSRTGGGNTIYF | TRBD1 | - | TRBJ1-3 | TRBV27